The clone carrying this T cell receptor (beta chain) has a handful of counts. Its cognate antigen is unknown. This sample was taken from a study of regulatory T cells in long-lasting Graves disease. General study findings and limits: Sample size was small, which may have lowered accuracy.

The CDR3 spans 15 residues. Germline CDR1 is MNHEY and CDR2 is SVGEGT. Trimming removed 5 bases at V and 2 bases at J, with 12 bases between. Combining iRepertoire HTBI primers with Arm-PCR of CDR3 regions, the authors built TCR beta libraries. A single record per CDR3 protein comes from TCRdb applying MiXCR to the multiplex PCR reads. The sample lists 600,000 to 650,000 distinct CDR3 sequences; approximately 15% were seen once. Documented time point: newly diagnosed GD, antithyroid drugs for less than 3 months. The authors made the TCR library using RNA they extracted from PBMCs. The sample was also linked to a second study, of T cells in Graves' hyperthyroidism and ophthalmopathy.

The chain recombines TRBV6-2 or TRBV6-3 with TRBJ2-2; unclear D gene. This receptor was identified in a woman under 40 with Graves disease. Sequenced here: peripheral blood mononuclear cells (PBMCs), sampled at new diagnosis, from a patient treated with antithyroid drugs. The CDR3 DNA is TGTGCCAGCAGTGAAGATTCTGTCAACACCGGGGAGCTGTTTTTT. Translation gives CASSEDSVNTGELFF.